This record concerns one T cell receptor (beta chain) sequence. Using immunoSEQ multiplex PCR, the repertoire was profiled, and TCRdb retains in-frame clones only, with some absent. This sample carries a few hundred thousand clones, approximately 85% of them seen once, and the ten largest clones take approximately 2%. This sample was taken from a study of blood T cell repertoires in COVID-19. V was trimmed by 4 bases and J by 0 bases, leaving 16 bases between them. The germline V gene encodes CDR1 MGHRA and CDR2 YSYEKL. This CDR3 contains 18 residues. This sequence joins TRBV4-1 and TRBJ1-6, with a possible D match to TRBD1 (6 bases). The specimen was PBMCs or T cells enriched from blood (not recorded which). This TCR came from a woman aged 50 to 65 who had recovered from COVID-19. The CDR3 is CASSLSGGIGSYNSPLHF. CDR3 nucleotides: TGCGCCAGCAGCCTTTCTGGGGGCATCGGCTCCTATAATTCACCCCTCCACTTT.